This T cell receptor (beta chain) derives from a study of shared clonotypes between healthy human individuals. At the level of the study: Per donor, three plates held CD4 naive cells, three held CD4 memory, two held CD8 naive and one held CD8 memory. Findings of the study overall: Represented diversity, genetic and exposure-history alike, was limited by few donors. Only blood underwent sampling, and tissue repertoires likely differ.

Profiled with immunoSEQ multiplex PCR; TCRdb holds only in-frame clones, not every one. The data contain approximately 1.9 million clones, over 85% of them singletons. As regards this clone: Its matching antigen is unknown.

Naive-designated CD8 cells lacked CD45RO, were positively enriched for CCR7, and omitted terminally differentiated effector memory CD45RA+ cells. This TCR came from a man younger than 30 in good health. Some clones in this sample may be carry-over from other donors' samples. Sequenced input: naive CD8+ T cells from PBMCs.

The CDR3 sequence: CASSWTGDQPQHF. In DNA form, the CDR3 reads TGTGCCAGCAGTTGGACAGGGGATCAGCCCCAGCATTTT. The V call is TRBV6-1, the J call TRBJ1-5; TRBD1 aligns across 9 bases. The germline CDR1 and CDR2 sequences are MNHNS and SASEGT. CDR3 size: 13 residues. V gave up 5 bases and J gave up 5 bases; unmatched junction bases: 1.